The 29 T cell receptor beta chains below come from one sample, sequenced in a study of T cell repertoires in cytomegalovirus infection. These TCRs are of unknown antigen specificity. TCRdb called the reads again in MiXCR, with one record for every CDR3 protein. There are around 900,000 distinct CDR3 sequences in the sample; roughly 30% occur only once, and around an eighth lies in the top ten. The input for sequencing was cultured CD8+ T cells from PBMCs, taken from culture after CMV antigen stimulation. Source of these receptors: a human donor in good health (CMV status not recorded). Some clones in this sample may be carry-over from other donors' samples.

This chain links TRBV13 with TRBJ1-2; 7 bases fit TRBD1. CDR1 and CDR2 from the germline V gene are PRHDT and FYEKMQ (reference sequence). CDR3 length: 15 amino acids. With 3 bases clipped from V and 8 bases from J, the junction kept 12 bases outside the gene matches. The chain's CDR3 is CASSLTGIHRKGYTF. The CDR3, as DNA: TGTGCCAGCAGCTTGACAGGGATTCACCGGAAAGGCTACACCTTC.

The rearrangement links TRBV28 to TRBJ2-1; TRBD1 aligns across 10 bases. The CDR3 is made up of 15 amino acids. J lost 4 bases, V lost 3 bases, and 3 bases had no gene match. CDR1 and CDR2 from the germline V gene are MDHEN and SYDVKM. The chain's CDR3 is CASSLWTGGYNEQFF. The CDR3 nucleotides are TGTGCCAGCAGTTTGTGGACAGGGGGATACAATGAGCAGTTCTTC.

The chain has TRBV29-1 and TRBJ2-1; D gene uncertain. This CDR3 spans 10 amino acids. Per the germline V gene, CDR1 is SQVTM and CDR2 is ANQGSEA. Trimming removed 8 bases at V and 7 bases at J, with 9 bases between. The CDR3 DNA sequence: TGCAGCATTTTGGATAATGAGCAGTTCTTC. Its translation: CSILDNEQFF.

V and J are TRBV10-2 and TRBJ2-7; tentatively, D is TRBD1 (5 bases). V lost 0 bases, J lost 5 bases, and 14 bases lay in between. CDR3 length: 15 residues. Germline assignment: CDR1 WSHSY and CDR2 SAAADI. CDR3: CASSESVRVLDEQYF. The CDR3 nucleotides read TGCGCCAGCAGTGAGTCGGTCAGGGTGTTGGACGAGCAGTACTTC.

V usage is TRBV10-3 and J usage is TRBJ1-5; D call uncertain. Germline V CDR1 and CDR2: ENHRY, SYGVKD. The CDR3 covers 14 residues. Trimming shortened V by 6 bases and J by 0 bases, and 9 bases separated the two germline ends. CDR3 sequence: CAIRADGSNQPQHF. CDR3 nucleotide sequence: TGTGCCATCAGGGCCGACGGTAGCAATCAGCCCCAGCATTTT.

The chain employs TRBV20-1 and TRBJ2-2; the D gene could be TRBD1 or TRBD2 (5 bases each). This CDR3 spans 12 amino acids. Trimming removed 5 bases at V and 5 bases at J, with 9 bases between. The germline CDR1 and CDR2 sequences are DFQATT and SNEGSKA (reference sequence). The CDR3 here is CSAPGATGELFF. The CDR3 bases are TGCAGTGCTCCCGGGGCTACCGGGGAGCTGTTTTTT.

This clonotype was seen a few times. The chain recombines TRBV19 with TRBJ2-1; 10 bases agree with TRBD2. This CDR3 has 16 amino acids. Germline CDR1 is LNHDA and CDR2 is SQIVND (reference sequence). Losses at the gene ends were 5 bases for V and 5 bases for J; bases not matched to a gene: 9. CDR3 amino acids: CASSPQGSGGDNEQFF. CDR3 nucleotides: TGTGCCAGTAGTCCCCAGGGGAGCGGGGGGGACAATGAGCAGTTCTTC.

The rearrangement joins TRBV19 to TRBJ1-2, with 7 nucleotides matching TRBD1. CDR1 LNHDA and CDR2 SQIVND come from the germline V gene (reference sequence). The CDR3 contains 14 residues. Trimming removed 3 bases from V and 4 bases from J; junction bases left unmatched: 5. The CDR3 here is CASSIDNRGYGYTF. In DNA form, the CDR3 reads TGTGCCAGTAGTATTGATAACAGGGGCTATGGCTACACCTTC.

This clonotype occurred once. The chain joins TRBV7-6 to TRBJ1-2; 8 nucleotides match TRBD1. The V gene's germline CDR1 is SGHVS and CDR2 FNYEAQ. The CDR3 runs to 18 residues. V gave up 0 bases and J gave up 5 bases; unmatched junction bases: 14. CDR3 in amino acids: CASSLAPGQGGNGYGYTF. DNA of the CDR3: TGTGCCAGCAGCTTAGCGCCTGGACAGGGTGGAAATGGGTATGGCTACACCTTC.

This clonotype has just a few counts. The chain carries TRBV7-2 and TRBJ2-7; TRBD2 matches at 8 bases. Germline V CDR1 and CDR2: SGHTA, FQGNSA. The CDR3 totals 15 residues. Germline trimming cut 1 base from V and 0 bases from J; bases unmatched to any gene: 2. The CDR3 sequence: CASSLETSASYEQYF. As DNA, the CDR3 is TGTGCCAGCAGCTTAGAGACTAGCGCCTCCTACGAGCAGTACTTC. The full variable domain, in which reference TRBV7-2 and TRBJ2-7 provide the parts outside the CDR3, is GAGVSQSPSNKVTEKGKDVELRCDPISGHTALYWYRQSLGQGLEFLIYFQGNSAPDKSGLPSDRFSAERTGGSVSTLTIQRTQQEDSAVYLCASSLETSASYEQYFGPGTRLTVT.

The chain employs TRBV2 and TRBJ2-1; D remains ambiguous. The V gene's germline CDR1 is SNHLY and CDR2 FYNNEI. With 3 bases removed from V and 0 bases from J, the gap between germline ends came to 6 bases. The CDR3 sequence is 14 residues long. In DNA, the CDR3 is TGTGCCAGCAGTGAGGTTGTCTCCTACAATGAGCAGTTCTTC. Protein: CASSEVVSYNEQFF.

The rearrangement joins TRBV4-1 to TRBJ2-1; D possibly matches TRBD1 or TRBD2 (5 bases each). V was pared by 3 bases and J by 4 bases, with 25 bases between. Germline CDR1 reads MGHRA; CDR2 reads YSYEKL. The CDR3 runs 19 residues. In nucleotides, the CDR3 is TGCGCCAGCAGCCACCCCACCCGTATGGGGACGGCTACTTACAATGAGCAGTTCTTC. Its translation: CASSHPTRMGTATYNEQFF.

The chain employs TRBV15 and TRBJ2-1; tentative D call: TRBD1 (6 bases). The length of the CDR3 is 14 residues. Germline lookup yields CDR1 LNHNV and CDR2 YYDKDF (reference sequence). Trimming shortened V by 2 bases and J by 7 bases, and 12 bases separated the two germline ends. The CDR3 spells CATSRNRDRNEQFF. In DNA form, the CDR3 reads TGTGCCACCAGCAGAAACAGGGATCGGAATGAGCAGTTCTTC. Looking up the rest from reference TRBV15 and TRBJ2-1 gives the full variable domain: DAMVIQNPRYQVTQFGKPVTLSCSQTLNHNVMYWYQQKSSQAPKLLFHYYDKDFNNEADTPDNFQSRRPNTSFCFLDIRSPGLGDTAMYLCATSRNRDRNEQFFGPGTRLTVL.

Remarks on this clonotype: The germline gene is not matched at one end of the junction; a read error may be the cause. The V call is TRBV12-3 or TRBV12-4, the J call TRBJ2-5; D gene uncertain. This CDR3 contains 12 residues. This chain's CDR3 is CASTLDQGTQYF. The CDR3 bases are TGTGCCAGCACCCTGGACCAAGGGACCCAGTACTTC.

A few counts support this clonotype. This chain uses TRBV10-3 with TRBJ2-5, with D unclear. V was pared by 3 bases and J by 4 bases, with 9 bases between. This CDR3 contains 13 residues. The germline gives CDR1 ENHRY, CDR2 SYGVKD. CDR3 residues: CAISDRMAETQYF. CDR3 DNA sequence: TGTGCCATCAGTGACAGGATGGCAGAGACCCAGTACTTC.

This clonotype was counted between two and nine times. V usage is TRBV4-2 and J usage is TRBJ2-7, with a possible D match to TRBD1 (6 bases). In germline, CDR1 is LGHNA, CDR2 YNFKEQ. The CDR3 runs 15 residues. V lost 2 bases and J lost 6, with 17 bases in between. The CDR3 DNA is TGTGCCAGCAGCCAACCTATAGACAGGACGGTCGAGCAGTACTTC. Its protein is CASSQPIDRTVEQYF.

In its sample, this clonotype was seen a few times. The chain links TRBV7-3 to TRBJ2-3; 12 bases map to TRBD2. Germline CDR1 SGHTA, CDR2 FQGTGA. The V and J ends lost 5 bases and 5 bases, in that order; junction bases with no gene match: 2. CDR3 length equals 14 residues. The CDR3 loop reads CASSASGGGDTQYF. CDR3 nucleotide sequence: TGTGCCAGCAGCGCTAGCGGGGGGGGAGATACGCAGTATTTT.

At least ten counts were recorded for this clonotype. The chain joins TRBV7-6 to TRBJ2-1; a possible D gene is TRBD1 (5 bases). Germline lookup yields CDR1 SGHVS and CDR2 FNYEAQ. The CDR3 totals 15 residues. V dropped 1 base and J dropped 1 base, with 8 bases sitting between them. The CDR3 region is CASSLVQGSYNEQFF. The CDR3, as DNA: TGTGCCAGCAGCTTAGTCCAGGGTTCCTACAATGAGCAGTTCTTC.

A few counts support this clonotype. The chain combines TRBV7-3 with TRBJ1-1; D not certain. V shed 1 base and J shed 1 base, with 10 bases lying between them. The germline V gene encodes CDR1 SGHTA and CDR2 FQGTGA. This CDR3 comprises 15 residues. CDR3 loop: CASSLKGLGNTEAFF. The CDR3 nucleotides are TGTGCCAGCAGCTTAAAGGGTTTAGGGAACACTGAAGCTTTCTTT.

The genes are TRBV19 and TRBJ1-2; D ambiguous. Germline values: CDR1 LNHDA, CDR2 SQIVND (reference sequence). The CDR3 covers 13 residues. Trimming took 7 bases from V and 8 from J, leaving 17 bases between them. CDR3 DNA: TGTGCCAGTAACTCTCCCCAAGAATTAGGCTACACCTTC. Amino acids: CASNSPQELGYTF. Full variable domain (rest looked up from reference TRBV19 and TRBJ1-2): DGGITQSPKYLFRKEGQNVTLSCEQNLNHDAMYWYRQDPGQGLRLIYYSQIVNDFQKGDIAEGYSVSREKKESFPLTVTSAQKNPTAFYLCASNSPQELGYTFGSGTRLTVV.

J is TRBJ1-1 and V is TRBV4-1; a weak D match, TRBD1 (5 bases). Per the germline V gene, CDR1 is MGHRA and CDR2 is YSYEKL. Trimming pared 0 bases from V and 3 bases from J, leaving 11 bases between. The CDR3 has 15 residues. The CDR3, as DNA: TGCGCCAGCAGCCAAGAGGGAGGCAGGGACACTGAAGCTTTCTTT. It encodes CASSQEGGRDTEAFF.

The chain couples TRBV7-4 to TRBJ1-2; 7 bases agree with TRBD1. The CDR3 spans 14 residues. Looked up from germline, CDR1 is SGHVT and CDR2 is SQSDAQ. The J segment lost 7 bases and the V segment lost 5 bases, leaving 10 bases of the junction unmatched. The CDR3 DNA reads TGTGCCAGCAGCCCCGGACAGGAGGTTGCTGGCTACACCTTC. This gives the protein CASSPGQEVAGYTF.

The rearrangement joins TRBV27 to TRBJ1-1, with TRBD1 as a possible D gene (5 bases). Germline V gene sequence: CDR1 MNHEY, CDR2 SMNVEV (reference sequence). The CDR3 extends over 15 amino acids. Deletions cut 7 bases from V and 0 bases from J, with 15 bases between. The CDR3 sequence is CASTTGTHMNTEAFF. CDR3 nucleotides: TGTGCCAGCACCACCGGGACCCACATGAACACTGAAGCTTTCTTT.

The rearrangement uses TRBV6-1 and TRBJ1-1; D ambiguous. The germline gives CDR1 MNHNS, CDR2 SASEGT. This CDR3 comprises 11 residues. V was pared by 3 bases and J by 6 bases, with 5 bases between. The CDR3 DNA follows: TGTGCCAGCAGTGACTCGGCTGAAGCTTTCTTT. Translated, it gives CASSDSAEAFF.

The rearrangement links TRBV7-9 to TRBJ2-5; the D gene is possibly TRBD1 (6 bases). The CDR3 is 17 residues long. Trimming cost V 6 bases and J 2 bases, with 22 bases left between them. Germline V lookup: CDR1 SEHNR, CDR2 FQNEAQ (reference sequence). The CDR3 region is CASSRLQGRVLQETQYF. The CDR3 DNA is TGTGCCAGCAGTCGATTACAGGGCAGGGTTTTACAAGAGACCCAGTACTTC.

This clonotype was recorded many times. The chain employs TRBV7-2 and TRBJ2-1, with TRBD2 matching over 11 bases. With V trimmed by 5 bases and J by 5 bases, 5 bases remained unmatched. Germline CDR1 reads SGHTA; CDR2 reads FQGNSA. The CDR3 runs to 15 residues. The CDR3 is CASSPLAGGHNEQFF. The DNA for the CDR3 is TGTGCCAGCAGCCCCCTAGCGGGGGGCCACAATGAGCAGTTCTTC.

The chain employs TRBV27 and TRBJ2-1, with a tentative D call TRBD1 (5 bases). Germline values: CDR1 MNHEY, CDR2 SMNVEV (reference sequence). The CDR3 totals 11 residues. Trimming shortened V by 10 bases and J by 5 bases, and 9 bases separated the two germline ends. The CDR3 DNA sequence: TGTGCCACTACAGGTCACAATGAGCAGTTCTTC. This encodes CATTGHNEQFF.

V usage is TRBV4-1 and J usage is TRBJ2-3; 9 bases fit TRBD1. V lost 1 base and J lost 5; bases outside the gene matches: 1. Germline V gene lookup returns CDR1 MGHRA and CDR2 YSYEKL. The CDR3 totals 14 residues. The CDR3 DNA reads as TGCGCCAGCAGCCAAGGACAGGGGGGAGATACGCAGTATTTT. Protein sequence: CASSQGQGGDTQYF.

This clonotype was seen repeatedly, ten times or more. The chain combines TRBV29-1 with TRBJ2-3; D ambiguous. CDR3 length equals 11 residues. Trimming pared 2 bases from V and 4 bases from J, leaving 4 bases between. The V gene's germline CDR1 is SQVTM and CDR2 ANQGSEA. DNA of the CDR3: TGCAGCGTTGAAAGATCAGATACGCAGTATTTT. Translated, it gives CSVERSDTQYF.